This entry is about one TCR beta chain. Its antigen is still unknown. The data derive from a study of shared clonotypes between healthy human individuals. In the study overall: Samples came from a couple of female and a few male donors aged 18 to 49.

The study's findings and limits: Generally, naive subsets (rather than memory subsets) showed larger estimated richness.

The CDR3 loop spans 15 amino acids. CDR1 is LGHNT and CDR2 is FRNRAP in the germline V gene. The trim removed 4 bases at V and 7 bases at J, leaving 5 bases unmatched. Naive CD8 isolation took CD45RO-negative cells positively selected for CCR7 and excluded terminally differentiated effector memory CD45RA+ cells. The authors' processing: There were no quality scores in the junction-only immunoSEQ sequences, so filtering differed. Clones were read by immunoSEQ multiplex PCR, and TCRdb kept only the in-frame ones, dropping some. V, J and clone size are those of that table, while D and trimming were read from the DNA. The data show roughly 2,000,000 clones, less than 95% seen once.

The receptor was derived from a man younger than 35 in good health. Sequenced: naive CD8+ T cells sorted from blood. V is TRBV12-5 and J is TRBJ1-5, with 12 bases fitting TRBD1. CDR3 in DNA: TGTGCTAGTGGTTCGGGACAGGGGGCATCCCAGCCCCAGCATTTT. It is translated as CASGSGQGASQPQHF. The full variable domain, in which reference TRBV12-5 and TRBJ1-5 provide the parts outside the CDR3, is DARVTQTPRHKVTEMGQEVTMRCQPILGHNTVFWYRQTMMQGLELLAYFRNRAPLDDSGMPKDRFSAEMPDATLATLKIQPSEPRDSAVYFCASGSGQGASQPQHFGDGTRLSIL.